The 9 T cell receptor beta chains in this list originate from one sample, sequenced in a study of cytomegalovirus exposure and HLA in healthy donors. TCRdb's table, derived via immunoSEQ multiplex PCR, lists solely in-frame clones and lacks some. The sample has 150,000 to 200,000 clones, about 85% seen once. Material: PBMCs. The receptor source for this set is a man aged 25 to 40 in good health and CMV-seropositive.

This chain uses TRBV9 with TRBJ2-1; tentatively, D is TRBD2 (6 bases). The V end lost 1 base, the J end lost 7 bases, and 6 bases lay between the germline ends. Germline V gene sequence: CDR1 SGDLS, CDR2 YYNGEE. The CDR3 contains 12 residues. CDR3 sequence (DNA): TGTGCCAGCAGCGTACTAGCGAATGAGCAGTTCTTC. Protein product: CASSVLANEQFF.

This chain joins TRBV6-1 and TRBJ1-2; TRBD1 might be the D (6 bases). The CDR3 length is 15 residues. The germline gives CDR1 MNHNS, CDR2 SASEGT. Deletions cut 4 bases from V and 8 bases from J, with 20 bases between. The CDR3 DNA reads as TGTGCCAGCAGTGGACAGGTTATGAGGGCGTGGGGCTACACCTTC. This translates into CASSGQVMRAWGYTF.

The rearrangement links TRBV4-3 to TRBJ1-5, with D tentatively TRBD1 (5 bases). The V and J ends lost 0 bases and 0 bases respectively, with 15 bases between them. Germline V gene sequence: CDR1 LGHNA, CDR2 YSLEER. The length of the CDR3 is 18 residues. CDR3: CASSQDMFQGNSNQPQHF. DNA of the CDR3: TGCGCCAGCAGCCAAGATATGTTTCAGGGAAATAGCAATCAGCCCCAGCATTTT.

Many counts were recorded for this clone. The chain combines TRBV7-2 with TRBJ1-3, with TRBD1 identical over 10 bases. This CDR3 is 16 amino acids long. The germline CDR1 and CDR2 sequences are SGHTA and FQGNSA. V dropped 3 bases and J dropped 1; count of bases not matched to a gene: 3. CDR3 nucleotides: TGTGCCAGCAGCTTTCAGGGACAGGGGTCTGGAAACACCATATATTTT. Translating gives CASSFQGQGSGNTIYF.

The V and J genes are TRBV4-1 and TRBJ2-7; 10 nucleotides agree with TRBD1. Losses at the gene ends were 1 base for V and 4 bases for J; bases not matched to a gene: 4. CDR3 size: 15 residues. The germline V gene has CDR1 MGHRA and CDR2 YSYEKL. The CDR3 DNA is TGCGCCAGCAGCCAAGTGACAGGGGGCCATTACGAGCAGTACTTC. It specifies CASSQVTGGHYEQYF.

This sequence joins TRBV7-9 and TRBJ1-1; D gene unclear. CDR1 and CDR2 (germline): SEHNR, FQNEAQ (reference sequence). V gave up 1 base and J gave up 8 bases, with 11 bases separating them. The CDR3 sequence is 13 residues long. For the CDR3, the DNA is TGTGCCAGCAGCTTAGAAAATTCCGGGGAAGCTTTCTTT. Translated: CASSLENSGEAFF.

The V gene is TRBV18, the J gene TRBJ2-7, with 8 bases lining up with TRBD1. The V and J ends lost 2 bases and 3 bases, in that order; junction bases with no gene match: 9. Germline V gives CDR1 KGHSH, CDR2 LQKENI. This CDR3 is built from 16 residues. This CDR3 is CASSPMVTGGNYEQYF. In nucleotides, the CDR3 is TGTGCCAGCTCACCAATGGTTACAGGGGGGAACTACGAGCAGTACTTC.

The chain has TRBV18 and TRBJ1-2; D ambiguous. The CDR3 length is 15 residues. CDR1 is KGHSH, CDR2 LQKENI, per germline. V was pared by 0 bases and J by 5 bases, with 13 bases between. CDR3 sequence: CASSPPSFEWYGYTF. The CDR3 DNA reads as TGTGCCAGCTCACCACCGAGCTTTGAATGGTATGGCTACACCTTC.

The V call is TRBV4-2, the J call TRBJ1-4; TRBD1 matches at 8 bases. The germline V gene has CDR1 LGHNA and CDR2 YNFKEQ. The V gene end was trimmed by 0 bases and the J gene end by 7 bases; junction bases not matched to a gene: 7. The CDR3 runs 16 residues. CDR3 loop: CASSQDPGTGTEKLFF. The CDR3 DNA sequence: TGTGCCAGCAGCCAAGACCCCGGGACAGGTACTGAAAAACTGTTTTTT.